These 6 T cell receptor beta chains were all obtained from the same sample, sequenced in a study of blood T cell repertoires in COVID-19. Using immunoSEQ multiplex PCR, the repertoire was profiled, and TCRdb retains in-frame clones only, with some absent. Of 94,000 or so clones listed, 85% to 90% were seen once; the top ten hold roughly 8.1%. Input material: peripheral blood. Source of these receptors: a woman between 70 and 85 years old with acute or convalescent COVID-19.

This sequence joins TRBV7-9 and TRBJ1-1; unclear D gene. The CDR3 loop spans 13 amino acids. V lost 5 bases and J lost 4, with 11 bases in between. The V gene's germline CDR1 is SEHNR and CDR2 FQNEAQ (reference sequence). CDR3 sequence reads: CASSPPGSTEAFF. CDR3 DNA: TGTGCCAGCAGCCCACCGGGAAGCACTGAAGCTTTCTTT.

V usage is TRBV5-1 and J usage is TRBJ2-1; possible D gene TRBD1, 5 bases. Germline V gives CDR1 SGHRS, CDR2 YFSETQ. Trimming pared 3 bases from V and 0 bases from J, leaving 10 bases between. The CDR3 runs 15 residues. The CDR3 DNA reads as TGCGCCAGCAGCTCAGGACAAACCTCCTACAATGAGCAGTTCTTC. Translating gives CASSSGQTSYNEQFF. The whole variable domain, remainder taken from reference TRBV5-1 and TRBJ2-1, is KAGVTQTPRYLIKTRGQQVTLSCSPISGHRSVSWYQQTPGQGLQFLFEYFSETQRNKGNFPGRFSGRQFSNSRSEMNVSTLELGDSALYLCASSSGQTSYNEQFFGPGTRLTVL.

V is TRBV12-3 or TRBV12-4 and J is TRBJ1-2; TRBD1 matches 8 bases. The V segment lost 6 bases and the J segment 6 bases; nucleotides outside the gene matches: 6. The CDR3 length is 13 residues. DNA for the CDR3: TGTGCCAGCAGCGAGACAGGGGCGCATGGCTACACCTTC. Amino acids: CASSETGAHGYTF.

The chain couples TRBV6-1 to TRBJ1-3, with no clear D. Germline V gene data show CDR1 as MNHNS and CDR2 as SASEGT. The CDR3 runs to 14 residues. Trimming left V 1 base short and J 5 bases short, with 9 bases between. The CDR3 here is CASSEGQARNTIYF. DNA for the CDR3: TGTGCCAGCAGTGAAGGGCAGGCGAGAAACACCATATATTTT.

The chain uses TRBV2 and TRBJ2-1; 9 bases fit TRBD1. The germline CDR1 and CDR2 sequences are SNHLY and FYNNEI. This CDR3 has 14 residues. V trimming: 7 bases; J trimming: 5 bases; junction bases outside the gene matches: 6. CDR3 loop: CASNLQGADNEQFF. CDR3 DNA sequence: TGTGCCAGCAACTTACAGGGGGCTGACAATGAGCAGTTCTTC.

V is TRBV27 and J is TRBJ1-1, with D possibly TRBD1 on 6 matching bases. V lost 4 bases to trimming and J lost 2 bases, with 17 bases between them. Per germline, CDR1 MNHEY and CDR2 SMNVEV (reference sequence). The CDR3 spans 16 residues. This CDR3 reads CASSWTAWTVNTEAFF. The CDR3 region has the DNA TGTGCCAGCAGTTGGACTGCGTGGACAGTAAACACTGAAGCTTTCTTT.